These T cell receptor beta chains were read from a single sample in a study of beta chain features in type 1 diabetes. Repertoires were generated with immunoSEQ multiplex PCR, while TCRdb's copy carries only in-frame clones and drops some. The sample records about 160,000 clones, approximately 9.1% being singletons. Sequenced: central memory CD4+ T cells from blood. Source of these receptors: a young woman in good health. The CDR3 runs from the conserved cysteine through the conserved F or W. A D gene is named only where the DNA matches it firmly. Clone size is shown for a subset of rows, as once, few, many or a class of expanded clone.

V: TRBV4-2
D: TRBD2
length: 15
size: NA
J: TRBJ2-3
CDR3: CASSRTSGDTDTQYF
DNA: TGTGCCAGCAGCCGGACTAGCGGGGACACAGATACGCAGTATTTT

V: TRBV2
D: TRBD1
length: 16
size: many
J: TRBJ2-2
CDR3: CASSAGQGVSTGELFF
DNA: TGTGCCAGCAGTGCGGGACAGGGGGTTTCTACCGGGGAGCTGTTTTTT

V: TRBV18
D: NA
length: 12
size: few
J: TRBJ2-5
CDR3: CASSWEEETQYF
DNA: TGTGCCAGCTCATGGGAGGAAGAGACCCAGTACTTC

V: TRBV7-3
D: NA
length: 13
size: few
J: TRBJ1-5
CDR3: CASSQSEDQPQHF
DNA: TGTGCCAGCAGCCAATCGGAGGATCAGCCCCAGCATTTT

V: TRBV9
D: NA
length: 13
size: NA
J: TRBJ1-2
CDR3: CASSVGENYGYTF
DNA: TGTGCCAGCAGCGTAGGGGAGAACTATGGCTACACCTTC

V: TRBV7-2
D: TRBD2
length: 17
size: few
J: TRBJ2-3
CDR3: CASTLAAGGTGTDTQYF
DNA: TGTGCCAGCACCTTAGCAGCGGGGGGGACTGGCACAGATACGCAGTATTTT

V: TRBV4-2
D: TRBD1
length: 17
size: few
J: TRBJ1-1
CDR3: CASSQEGTGGAGTEAFF
DNA: TGTGCCAGCAGCCAAGAGGGGACAGGGGGCGCGGGCACTGAAGCTTTCTTT

V: TRBV11-1
D: TRBD1
length: 14
size: few
J: TRBJ2-3
CDR3: CASNRQGGTDTQYF
DNA: TGTGCCAGCAACAGACAGGGGGGCACAGATACGCAGTATTTT

V: TRBV11-2
D: NA
length: 15
size: few
J: TRBJ2-5
CDR3: CASSLRTGQGETQYF
DNA: TGTGCCAGCAGCTTACGTACAGGGCAGGGGGAGACCCAGTACTTC

V: TRBV5-6
D: TRBD2
length: 19
size: NA
J: TRBJ2-3
CDR3: CASSRPRLAGGHQADTQYF
DNA: TGTGCCAGCAGCAGACCCCGACTAGCGGGGGGGCACCAGGCGGATACGCAGTATTTT

V: TRBV30
D: NA
length: 14
size: NA
J: TRBJ1-3
CDR3: CAWSGSNLGNTIYF
DNA: TGTGCCTGGAGTGGATCTAACCTGGGAAACACCATATATTTT

V: TRBV12-5
D: NA
length: 13
size: few
J: TRBJ2-1
CDR3: CASGLAIPNEQFF
DNA: TGTGCTAGTGGCCTCGCGATTCCCAATGAGCAGTTCTTC

V: TRBV7-9
D: NA
length: 16
size: few
J: TRBJ2-3
CDR3: CASSPGNGASTDTQYF
DNA: TGTGCCAGCAGCCCGGGGAACGGAGCAAGCACAGATACGCAGTATTTT

V: TRBV5-1
D: NA
length: 14
size: NA
J: TRBJ1-4
CDR3: CASGSGGVNEKLFF
DNA: TGCGCCAGCGGGTCGGGAGGCGTTAATGAAAAACTGTTTTTT

V: TRBV7-3
D: TRBD2
length: 14
size: few
J: TRBJ2-1
CDR3: CASRGTGTNNEQFF
DNA: TGTGCCAGCAGGGGTACCGGGACTAACAATGAGCAGTTCTTC

V: TRBV18
D: TRBD1
length: 13
size: NA
J: TRBJ1-1
CDR3: CASSQGAETEAFF
DNA: TGTGCCAGCTCGCAGGGGGCAGAGACTGAAGCTTTCTTT

V: TRBV2
D: TRBD2
length: 15
size: NA
J: TRBJ2-1
CDR3: CASSVLAGVANEQFF
DNA: TGTGCCAGCAGTGTCCTAGCGGGAGTCGCTAATGAGCAGTTCTTC

V: TRBV27
D: NA
length: 13
size: few
J: TRBJ2-2
CDR3: CASSLAGTGELFF
DNA: TGTGCCAGCAGTTTAGCAGGGACCGGGGAGCTGTTTTTT

V: TRBV14
D: NA
length: 12
size: NA
J: TRBJ1-1
CDR3: CASSQGSTVAFF
DNA: TGTGCCAGCAGCCAAGGTTCAACGGTAGCTTTCTTT

V: TRBV7-2
D: TRBD2
length: 14
size: NA
J: TRBJ2-5
CDR3: CASSIRGGVETQYF
DNA: TGTGCCAGCAGCATACGGGGGGGAGTAGAGACCCAGTACTTC

V: TRBV27
D: TRBD1
length: 17
size: few
J: TRBJ1-5
CDR3: CASSPDRASFQAQPQHF
DNA: TGTGCCAGCAGCCCGGACAGGGCCTCCTTCCAGGCTCAGCCCCAGCATTTT

V: TRBV9
D: TRBD2
length: 14
size: few
J: TRBJ2-3
CDR3: CASSLGTNTDTQYF
DNA: TGTGCCAGCAGCCTCGGGACTAACACAGATACGCAGTATTTT

V: TRBV7-9
D: NA
length: 14
size: NA
J: TRBJ1-3
CDR3: CASAAGAGGNTIYF
DNA: TGTGCCAGCGCTGCTGGGGCAGGGGGAAACACCATATATTTT

V: TRBV7-9
D: TRBD2
length: 16
size: NA
J: TRBJ2-4
CDR3: CASSLGTSGGQNIQYF
DNA: TGTGCCAGCAGCCTGGGGACTAGCGGGGGCCAAAACATTCAGTACTTC

V: TRBV5-1
D: TRBD2
length: 19
size: NA
J: TRBJ2-3
CDR3: CASSLFGTSGGADTDTQYF
DNA: TGCGCCAGCAGCTTGTTTGGGACTAGCGGGGGGGCCGACACAGATACGCAGTATTTT

V: TRBV4-3
D: NA
length: 14
size: NA
J: TRBJ2-5
CDR3: CASSQNAGRETQYF
DNA: TGCGCCAGCAGCCAAAATGCAGGGCGGGAGACCCAGTACTTC

V: TRBV6-6
D: TRBD2
length: 15
size: few
J: TRBJ2-1
CDR3: CASSDREVSYNEQFF
DNA: TGTGCCAGCAGTGACCGGGAGGTCTCCTACAATGAGCAGTTCTTC

V: TRBV7-9
D: NA
length: 13
size: NA
J: TRBJ1-2
CDR3: CASSSTGSYGYTF
DNA: TGTGCCAGCAGCTCAACAGGGAGCTATGGCTACACCTTC

V: TRBV4-3
D: NA
length: 14
size: few
J: TRBJ1-1
CDR3: CASSQVGAQPEAFF
DNA: TGCGCCAGCAGCCAAGTAGGGGCTCAACCTGAAGCTTTCTTT

V: TRBV11-2
D: NA
length: 16
size: many
J: TRBJ2-1
CDR3: CASSLDRASAYNEQFF
DNA: TGTGCCAGCAGCTTAGATCGGGCTAGCGCCTACAATGAGCAGTTCTTC

V: TRBV6-5
D: TRBD1
length: 13
size: few
J: TRBJ1-1
CDR3: CASRRDRNTEAFF
DNA: TGTGCCAGCAGGAGGGACAGGAACACTGAAGCTTTCTTT

V: TRBV7-2
D: NA
length: 15
size: NA
J: TRBJ1-2
CDR3: CASTSRGGSAYGYTF
DNA: TGTGCCAGCACGTCCCGGGGGGGGTCGGCCTATGGCTACACCTTC

V: TRBV7-9
D: NA
length: 12
size: NA
J: TRBJ2-3
CDR3: CASSRHPDTQYF
DNA: TGTGCCAGCAGCCGACACCCAGATACGCAGTATTTT

V: TRBV20-1
D: NA
length: 11
size: few
J: TRBJ2-5
CDR3: CSAQPGETQYF
DNA: TGCAGTGCCCAGCCGGGGGAGACCCAGTACTTC

V: TRBV7-6
D: TRBD1
length: 14
size: few
J: TRBJ2-1
CDR3: CASSPRTGRDEQFF
DNA: TGTGCCAGCAGCCCCCGGACAGGGCGGGATGAGCAGTTCTTC

V: TRBV7-9
D: TRBD1
length: 16
size: few
J: TRBJ2-1
CDR3: CASSSYVGQGYNEQFF
DNA: TGTGCCAGCAGCTCCTATGTGGGACAGGGCTACAATGAGCAGTTCTTC

V: TRBV5-1
D: TRBD1
length: 14
size: many
J: TRBJ2-4
CDR3: CASTTGDRGNIQYF
DNA: TGCGCCAGCACGACAGGGGACCGTGGAAACATTCAGTACTTC

V: TRBV5-4
D: NA
length: 12
size: NA
J: TRBJ2-1
CDR3: CASSLGSDEQFF
DNA: TGTGCCAGCAGCTTGGGTTCCGATGAGCAGTTCTTC

V: TRBV9
D: NA
length: 16
size: few
J: TRBJ1-4
CDR3: CASSPSSQGMSEKLFF
DNA: TGTGCCAGCAGCCCTTCCAGCCAGGGAATGAGTGAAAAACTGTTTTTT

V: TRBV11-2
D: TRBD2
length: 17
size: few
J: TRBJ2-1
CDR3: CASSQPGLAGIHNEQFF
DNA: TGTGCCAGCAGCCAACCCGGCCTAGCGGGAATCCACAATGAGCAGTTCTTC

V: TRBV5-1
D: NA
length: 13
size: NA
J: TRBJ1-2
CDR3: CASSGDSYYGYTF
DNA: TGCGCCAGCAGCGGTGACAGTTACTATGGCTACACCTTC

V: TRBV4-1
D: TRBD1
length: 17
size: few
J: TRBJ1-2
CDR3: CASSQDSGTGNIYGYTF
DNA: TGCGCCAGCAGCCAAGATAGTGGGACAGGGAATATCTATGGCTACACCTTC

V: TRBV2
D: TRBD1
length: 13
size: NA
J: TRBJ2-7
CDR3: CASSGGQVYEQYF
DNA: TGTGCCAGCAGTGGGGGACAGGTCTACGAGCAGTACTTC

V: TRBV7-2
D: NA
length: 15
size: NA
J: TRBJ2-5
CDR3: CASSLEVAAQETQYF
DNA: TGTGCCAGCAGCTTAGAAGTGGCGGCACAAGAGACCCAGTACTTC

V: TRBV11-2
D: NA
length: 14
size: few
J: TRBJ1-1
CDR3: CASSRGQEGTEAFF
DNA: TGTGCCAGCAGCAGGGGTCAGGAGGGGACTGAAGCTTTCTTT

V: TRBV7-2
D: TRBD2
length: 15
size: NA
J: TRBJ2-1
CDR3: CASSLILAGDNEQFF
DNA: TGTGCCAGCAGCTTAATCCTAGCGGGGGACAATGAGCAGTTCTTC

V: TRBV5-1
D: TRBD1
length: 14
size: few
J: TRBJ2-7
CDR3: CASSLATGGYEQYF
DNA: TGCGCCAGCAGCTTAGCCACAGGGGGCTACGAGCAGTACTTC

V: TRBV10-3
D: NA
length: 11
size: NA
J: TRBJ1-1
CDR3: CAASENTEAFF
DNA: TGTGCCGCATCAGAGAACACTGAAGCTTTCTTT

V: TRBV11-3
D: NA
length: 11
size: NA
J: TRBJ2-7
CDR3: CASSRDNEQYF
DNA: TGTGCCAGCAGCCGGGACAACGAGCAGTACTTC

V: TRBV4-2
D: TRBD2
length: 14
size: few
J: TRBJ2-7
CDR3: CASSQTSDSYEQYF
DNA: TGTGCCAGCAGCCAGACTAGCGACTCCTACGAGCAGTACTTC

V: TRBV18
D: TRBD1
length: 15
size: few
J: TRBJ1-1
CDR3: CASSLATGSGTEAFF
DNA: TGTGCCAGCTCACTCGCGACAGGGTCGGGCACTGAAGCTTTCTTT

V: TRBV7-2
D: TRBD2
length: 15
size: few
J: TRBJ2-1
CDR3: CASSFLPGLASEQFF
DNA: TGTGCCAGCAGCTTTCTCCCGGGACTAGCTAGTGAGCAGTTCTTC

V: TRBV30
D: TRBD2
length: 15
size: few
J: TRBJ2-1
CDR3: CASSGGAGGPYEQFF
DNA: TGTGCCTCGAGTGGTGGAGCGGGAGGGCCCTATGAGCAGTTCTTC

V: TRBV4-1
D: TRBD2
length: 15
size: NA
J: TRBJ2-5
CDR3: CASSQGGREQETQYF
DNA: TGCGCCAGCAGCCAAGGAGGGCGGGAGCAAGAGACCCAGTACTTC

V: TRBV9
D: TRBD2
length: 15
size: few
J: TRBJ2-3
CDR3: CASSVSSGSTDTQYF
DNA: TGTGCCAGCAGCGTTTCTAGCGGAAGCACAGATACGCAGTATTTT

V: TRBV27
D: NA
length: 15
size: NA
J: TRBJ1-1
CDR3: CATQSLGERTAEAFF
DNA: TGTGCCACCCAGTCCTTAGGGGAAAGGACCGCTGAAGCTTTCTTT

V: TRBV19
D: NA
length: 15
size: NA
J: TRBJ2-6
CDR3: CASSSSQEGANVLTF
DNA: TGTGCCAGTAGTTCTTCACAGGAAGGGGCCAACGTCCTGACTTTC

V: TRBV5-1
D: NA
length: 14
size: few
J: TRBJ2-3
CDR3: CASSLAQGTDTQYF
DNA: TGCGCCAGCAGCTTGGCACAGGGAACAGATACGCAGTATTTT

V: TRBV5-1
D: NA
length: 16
size: NA
J: TRBJ2-6
CDR3: CASSLDGSSGANVLTF
DNA: TGCGCCAGCAGCCTAGACGGAAGCTCTGGGGCCAACGTCCTGACTTTC

V: TRBV5-1
D: TRBD2
length: 17
size: once
J: TRBJ2-1
CDR3: CASSLANLAGGGNEQFF
DNA: TGCGCCAGCAGCTTGGCCAACCTAGCGGGAGGGGGGAATGAGCAGTTCTTC